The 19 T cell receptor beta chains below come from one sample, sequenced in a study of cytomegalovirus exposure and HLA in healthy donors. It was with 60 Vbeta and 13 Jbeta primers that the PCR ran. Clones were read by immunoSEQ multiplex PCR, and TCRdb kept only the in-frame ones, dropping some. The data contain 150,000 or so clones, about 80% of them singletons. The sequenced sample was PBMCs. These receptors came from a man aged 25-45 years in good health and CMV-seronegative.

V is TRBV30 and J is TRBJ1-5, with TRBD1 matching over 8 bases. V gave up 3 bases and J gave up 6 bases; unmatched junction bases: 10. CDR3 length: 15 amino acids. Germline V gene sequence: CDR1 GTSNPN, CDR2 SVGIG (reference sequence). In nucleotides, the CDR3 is TGTGCCTGGAGACAACAGGGGGGGAACGGTCAGCCCCAGCATTTT. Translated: CAWRQQGGNGQPQHF.

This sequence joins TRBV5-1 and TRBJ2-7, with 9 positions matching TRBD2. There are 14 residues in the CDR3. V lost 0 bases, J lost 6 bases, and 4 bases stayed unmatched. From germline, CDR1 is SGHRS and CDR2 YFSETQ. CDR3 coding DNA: TGCGCCAGCAGCTTGGGTCTAGCGGGGCGCGAGCAGTACTTC. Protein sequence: CASSLGLAGREQYF.

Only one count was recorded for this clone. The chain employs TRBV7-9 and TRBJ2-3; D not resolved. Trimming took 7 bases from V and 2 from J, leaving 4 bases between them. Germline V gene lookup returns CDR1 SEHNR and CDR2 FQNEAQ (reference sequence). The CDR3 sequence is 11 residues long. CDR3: CASTYTDTQYF. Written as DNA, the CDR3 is TGTGCCAGCACCTACACAGATACGCAGTATTTT.

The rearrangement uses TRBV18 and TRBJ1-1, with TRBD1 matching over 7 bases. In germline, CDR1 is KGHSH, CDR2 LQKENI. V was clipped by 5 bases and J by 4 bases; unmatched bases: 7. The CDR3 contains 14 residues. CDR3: CASSERQGGTEAFF. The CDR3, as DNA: TGTGCCAGCTCAGAACGCCAGGGGGGCACTGAAGCTTTCTTT.

The CDR3 spells CASRRQAIGPSSGNTIYF. The CDR3 DNA sequence: TGTGCCAGCAGGCGACAGGCCATAGGCCCATCCTCTGGAAACACCATATATTTT. J is TRBJ1-3 and V is TRBV5-5; D might be TRBD1 (6 bases). Trimming removed 5 bases from V and 0 bases from J, with 21 bases in between. Per germline, CDR1 SGHKS and CDR2 YYEKEE (reference sequence). This CDR3 has 18 amino acids.

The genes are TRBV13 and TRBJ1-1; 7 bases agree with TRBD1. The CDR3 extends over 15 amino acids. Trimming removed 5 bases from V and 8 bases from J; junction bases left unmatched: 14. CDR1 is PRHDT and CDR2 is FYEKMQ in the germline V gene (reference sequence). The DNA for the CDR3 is TGTGCCAGCAGCAGGCTAGGACAGGAGATATTCGAAGCTTTCTTT. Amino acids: CASSRLGQEIFEAFF.

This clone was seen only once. CDR3 in DNA: TGTGCCAGCAGTAAACGTGGCGGGGTAGGGTCACCCCTCCACTTT. Protein product: CASSKRGGVGSPLHF. The gene calls are TRBV28 and TRBJ1-6, with no clear D. Trimming removed 5 bases from V and 10 bases from J, with 18 bases in between. The CDR3 totals 15 residues. Germline-derived CDR1 and CDR2 are MDHEN and SYDVKM. Supplemented by reference TRBV28 and TRBJ1-6, the full variable domain reads DVKVTQSSRYLVKRTGEKVFLECVQDMDHENMFWYRQDPGLGLRLIYFSYDVKMKEKGDIPEGYSVSREKKERFSLILESASTNQTSMYLCASSKRGGVGSPLHFGNGTRLTVT.

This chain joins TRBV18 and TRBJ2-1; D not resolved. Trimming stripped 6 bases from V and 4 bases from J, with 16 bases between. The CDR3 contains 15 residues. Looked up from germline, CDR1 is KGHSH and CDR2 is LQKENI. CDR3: CASSPTWAEYNEQFF. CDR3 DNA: TGTGCCAGCTCCCCTACGTGGGCAGAATACAATGAGCAGTTCTTC.

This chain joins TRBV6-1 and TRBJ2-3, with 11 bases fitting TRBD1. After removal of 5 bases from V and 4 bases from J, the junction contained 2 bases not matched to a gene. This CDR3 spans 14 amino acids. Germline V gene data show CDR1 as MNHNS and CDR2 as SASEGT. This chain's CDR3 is CASSRDRGADTQYF. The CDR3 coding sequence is TGTGCCAGCAGTCGGGACAGGGGGGCAGATACGCAGTATTTT.

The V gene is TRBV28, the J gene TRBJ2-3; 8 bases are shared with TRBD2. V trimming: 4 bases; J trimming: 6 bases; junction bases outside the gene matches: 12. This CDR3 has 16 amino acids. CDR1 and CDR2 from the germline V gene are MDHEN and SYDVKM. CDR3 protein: CASSSSSGPKADTQYF. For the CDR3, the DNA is TGTGCCAGCAGTTCGTCTAGCGGGCCCAAGGCGGATACGCAGTATTTT.

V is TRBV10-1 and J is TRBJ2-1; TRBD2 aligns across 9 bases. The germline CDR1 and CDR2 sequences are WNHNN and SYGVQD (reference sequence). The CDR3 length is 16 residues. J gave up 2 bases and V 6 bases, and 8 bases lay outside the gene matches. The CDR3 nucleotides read TGCGCCAGCAGCGAATCGGGCGGGAGGGCCTACAATGAGCAGTTCTTC. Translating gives CASSESGGRAYNEQFF.

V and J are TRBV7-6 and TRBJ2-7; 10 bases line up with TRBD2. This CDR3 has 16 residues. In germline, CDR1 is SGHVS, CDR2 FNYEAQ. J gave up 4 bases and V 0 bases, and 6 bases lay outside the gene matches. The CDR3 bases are TGTGCCAGCAGCTTAGCTTCTAGCGGGAGTAAGTACGAGCAGTACTTC. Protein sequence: CASSLASSGSKYEQYF.

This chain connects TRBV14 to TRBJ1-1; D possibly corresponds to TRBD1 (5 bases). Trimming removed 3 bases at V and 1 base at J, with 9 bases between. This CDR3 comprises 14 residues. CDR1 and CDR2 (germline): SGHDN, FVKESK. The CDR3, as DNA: TGTGCCAGCAGCCAGTTGGGGGGGAACACTGAAGCTTTCTTT. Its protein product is CASSQLGGNTEAFF.

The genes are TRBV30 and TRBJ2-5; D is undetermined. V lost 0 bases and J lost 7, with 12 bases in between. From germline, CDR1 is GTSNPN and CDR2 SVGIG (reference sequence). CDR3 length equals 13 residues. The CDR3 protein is CAWSVRHPATQYF. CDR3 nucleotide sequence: TGTGCCTGGAGTGTACGACACCCAGCGACCCAGTACTTC.

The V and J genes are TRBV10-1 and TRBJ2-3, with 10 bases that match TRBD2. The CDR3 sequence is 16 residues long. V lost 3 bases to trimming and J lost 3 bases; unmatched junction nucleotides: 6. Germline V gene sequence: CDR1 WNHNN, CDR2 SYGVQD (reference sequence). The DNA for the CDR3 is TGCGCCAGCAGTGATAGGAGCGGGGGGGGTACAGATACGCAGTATTTT. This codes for CASSDRSGGGTDTQYF.

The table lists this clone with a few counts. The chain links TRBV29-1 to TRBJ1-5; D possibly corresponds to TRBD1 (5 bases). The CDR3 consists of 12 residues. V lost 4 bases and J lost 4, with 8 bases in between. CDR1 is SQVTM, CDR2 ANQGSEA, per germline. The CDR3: CSVGSGNQPQHF. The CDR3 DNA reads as TGCAGCGTTGGCTCAGGGAATCAGCCCCAGCATTTT.

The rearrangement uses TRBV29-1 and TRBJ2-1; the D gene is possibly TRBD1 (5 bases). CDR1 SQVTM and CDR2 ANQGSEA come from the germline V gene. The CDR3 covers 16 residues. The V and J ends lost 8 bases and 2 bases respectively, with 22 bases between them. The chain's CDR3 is CSHGPSRVRAYNEQFF. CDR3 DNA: TGCAGCCATGGCCCTTCCAGGGTCCGCGCCTACAATGAGCAGTTCTTC.

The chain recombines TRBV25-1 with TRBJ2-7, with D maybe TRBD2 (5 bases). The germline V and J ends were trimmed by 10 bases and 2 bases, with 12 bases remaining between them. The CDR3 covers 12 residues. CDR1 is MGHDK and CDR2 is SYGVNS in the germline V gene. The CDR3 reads CATRGLTYEQYF. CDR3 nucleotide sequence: TGTGCCACCCGTGGACTGACCTACGAGCAGTACTTC.

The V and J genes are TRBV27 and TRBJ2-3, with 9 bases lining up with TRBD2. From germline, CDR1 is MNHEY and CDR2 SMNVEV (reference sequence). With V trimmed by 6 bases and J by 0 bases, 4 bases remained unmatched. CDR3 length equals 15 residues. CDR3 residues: CASRKTSGSTDTQYF. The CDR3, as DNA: TGTGCCAGCAGAAAGACTAGCGGAAGCACAGATACGCAGTATTTT.